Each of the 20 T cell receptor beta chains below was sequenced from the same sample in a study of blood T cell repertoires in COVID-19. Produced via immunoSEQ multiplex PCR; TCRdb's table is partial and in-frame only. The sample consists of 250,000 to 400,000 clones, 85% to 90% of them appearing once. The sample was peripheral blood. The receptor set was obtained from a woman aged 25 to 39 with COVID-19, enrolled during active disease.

The CDR3 spells CASSLGGGNTEAFF. The CDR3 DNA sequence: TGTGCCAGCAGCTTAGGTGGCGGGAACACTGAAGCTTTCTTT. The chain has TRBV7-9 and TRBJ1-1; D unclear. This CDR3 contains 14 residues. V lost 1 base and J 1 base, leaving 7 bases between the germline ends. Per germline, CDR1 SEHNR and CDR2 FQNEAQ (reference sequence). Supplemented by reference TRBV7-9 and TRBJ1-1, the full variable domain reads DTGVSQNPRHKITKRGQNVTFRCDPISEHNRLYWYRQTLGQGPEFLTYFQNEAQLEKSRLLSDRFSAERPKGSFSTLEIQRTEQGDSAMYLCASSLGGGNTEAFFGQGTRLTVV.

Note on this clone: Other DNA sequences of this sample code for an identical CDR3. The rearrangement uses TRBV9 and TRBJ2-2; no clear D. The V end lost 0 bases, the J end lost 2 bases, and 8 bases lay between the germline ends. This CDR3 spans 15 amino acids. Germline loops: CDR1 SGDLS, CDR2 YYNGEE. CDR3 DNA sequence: TGTGCCAGCAGCGTAGGCCGGAGAAACACCGGGGAGCTGTTTTTT. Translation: CASSVGRRNTGELFF.

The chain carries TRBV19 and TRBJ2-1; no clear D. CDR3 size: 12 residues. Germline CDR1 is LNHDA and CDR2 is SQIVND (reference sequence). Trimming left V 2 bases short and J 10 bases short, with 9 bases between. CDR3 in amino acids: CASSILVGEQFF. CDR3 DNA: TGTGCCAGTAGTATACTCGTTGGCGAGCAGTTCTTC.

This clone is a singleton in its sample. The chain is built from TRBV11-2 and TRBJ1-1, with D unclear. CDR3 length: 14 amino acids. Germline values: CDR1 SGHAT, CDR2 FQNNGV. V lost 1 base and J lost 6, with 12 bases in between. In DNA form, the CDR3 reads TGTGCCAGCAGCTTAGGAGGGAGGCGCGCTGAAGCTTTCTTT. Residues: CASSLGGRRAEAFF.

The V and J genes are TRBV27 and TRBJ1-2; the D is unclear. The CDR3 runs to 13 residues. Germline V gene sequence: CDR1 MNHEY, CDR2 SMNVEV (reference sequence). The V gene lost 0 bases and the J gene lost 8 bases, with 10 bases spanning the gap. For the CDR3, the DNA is TGTGCCAGCAGTTTATCGGTGCAGCGCGGCTACACCTTC. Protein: CASSLSVQRGYTF.

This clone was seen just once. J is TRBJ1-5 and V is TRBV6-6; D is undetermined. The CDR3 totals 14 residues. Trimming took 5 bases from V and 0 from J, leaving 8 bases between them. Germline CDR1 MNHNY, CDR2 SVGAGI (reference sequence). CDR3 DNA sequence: TGTGCCAGCAGTGTTTCGTCTAGCAATCAGCCCCAGCATTTT. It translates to CASSVSSSNQPQHF.

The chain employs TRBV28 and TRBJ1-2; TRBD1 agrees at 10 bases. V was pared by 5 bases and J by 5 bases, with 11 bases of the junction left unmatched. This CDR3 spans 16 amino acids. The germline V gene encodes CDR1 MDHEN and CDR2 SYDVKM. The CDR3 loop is CASSLPTGTGAYGYTF. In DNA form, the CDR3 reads TGTGCCAGCAGTCTACCTACCGGGACAGGGGCTTATGGCTACACCTTC.

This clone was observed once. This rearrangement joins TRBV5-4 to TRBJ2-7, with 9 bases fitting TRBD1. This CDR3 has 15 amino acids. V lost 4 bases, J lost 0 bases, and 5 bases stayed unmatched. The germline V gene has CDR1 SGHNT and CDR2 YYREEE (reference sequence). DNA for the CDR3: TGTGCCAGCAGCCCCGGACAGGGGATCTCCTACGAGCAGTACTTC. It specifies CASSPGQGISYEQYF.

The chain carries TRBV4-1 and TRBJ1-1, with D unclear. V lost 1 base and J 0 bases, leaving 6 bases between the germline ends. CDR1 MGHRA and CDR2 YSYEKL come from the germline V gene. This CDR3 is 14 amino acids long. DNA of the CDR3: TGCGCCAGCAGCCAAGGGAGTATGAACACTGAAGCTTTCTTT. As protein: CASSQGSMNTEAFF.

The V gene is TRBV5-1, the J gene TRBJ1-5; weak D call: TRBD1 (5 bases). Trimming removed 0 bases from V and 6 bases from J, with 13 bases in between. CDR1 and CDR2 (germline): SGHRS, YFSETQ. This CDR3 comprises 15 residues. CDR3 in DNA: TGCGCCAGCAGCTTGGATGGAGGGGTAGGTCAGCCCCAGCATTTT. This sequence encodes CASSLDGGVGQPQHF.

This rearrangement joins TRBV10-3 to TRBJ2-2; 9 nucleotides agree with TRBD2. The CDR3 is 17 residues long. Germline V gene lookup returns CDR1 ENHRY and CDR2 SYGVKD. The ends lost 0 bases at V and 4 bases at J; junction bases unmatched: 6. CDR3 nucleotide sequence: TGTGCCATCAGTGAGTCGGGAGGCGGGAGGGGCACCGGGGAGCTGTTTTTT. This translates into CAISESGGGRGTGELFF.

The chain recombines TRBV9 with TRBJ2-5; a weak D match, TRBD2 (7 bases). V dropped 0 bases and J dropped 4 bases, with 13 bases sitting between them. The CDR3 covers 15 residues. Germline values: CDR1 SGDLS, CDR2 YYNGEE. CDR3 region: CASSVAPGGRETQYF. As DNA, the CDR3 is TGTGCCAGCAGCGTAGCTCCGGGGGGCCGAGAGACCCAGTACTTC.

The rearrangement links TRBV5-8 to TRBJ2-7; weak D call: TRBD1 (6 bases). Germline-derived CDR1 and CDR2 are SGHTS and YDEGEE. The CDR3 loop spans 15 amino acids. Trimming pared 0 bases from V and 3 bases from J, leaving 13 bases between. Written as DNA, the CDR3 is TGTGCCAGCAGCTTGGTCGCGAAGGGGGACTACGAGCAGTACTTC. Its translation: CASSLVAKGDYEQYF.

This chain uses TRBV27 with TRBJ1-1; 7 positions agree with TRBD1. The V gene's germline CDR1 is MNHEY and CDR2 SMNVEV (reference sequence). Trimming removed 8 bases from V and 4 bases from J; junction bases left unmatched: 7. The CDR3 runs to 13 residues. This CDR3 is CASGYRGLTEAFF. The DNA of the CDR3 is TGTGCCAGCGGGTACAGGGGACTCACTGAAGCTTTCTTT.

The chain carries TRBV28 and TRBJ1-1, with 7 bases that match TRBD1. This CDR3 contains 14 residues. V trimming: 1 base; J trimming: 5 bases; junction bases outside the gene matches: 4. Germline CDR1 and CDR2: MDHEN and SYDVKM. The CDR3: CASSLYAGGTEAFF. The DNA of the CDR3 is TGTGCCAGCAGTTTATACGCAGGGGGGACTGAAGCTTTCTTT. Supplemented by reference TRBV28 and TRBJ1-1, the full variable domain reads DVKVTQSSRYLVKRTGEKVFLECVQDMDHENMFWYRQDPGLGLRLIYFSYDVKMKEKGDIPEGYSVSREKKERFSLILESASTNQTSMYLCASSLYAGGTEAFFGQGTRLTVV.

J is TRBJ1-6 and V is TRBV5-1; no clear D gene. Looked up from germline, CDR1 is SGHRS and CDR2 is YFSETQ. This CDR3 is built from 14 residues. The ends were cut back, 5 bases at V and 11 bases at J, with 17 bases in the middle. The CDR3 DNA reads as TGCGCCAGCAGAAACAGCACGACCAGTGCACCCCTCCACTTT. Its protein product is CASRNSTTSAPLHF.

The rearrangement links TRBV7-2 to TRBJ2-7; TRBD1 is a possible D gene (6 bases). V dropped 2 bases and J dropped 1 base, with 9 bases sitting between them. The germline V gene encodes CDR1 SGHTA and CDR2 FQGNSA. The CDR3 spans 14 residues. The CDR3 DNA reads TGTGCCAGCAGCTTAATGGGGGCTTCCTACGAGCAGTACTTC. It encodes CASSLMGASYEQYF. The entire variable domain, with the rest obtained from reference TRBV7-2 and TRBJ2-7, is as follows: GAGVSQSPSNKVTEKGKDVELRCDPISGHTALYWYRQSLGQGLEFLIYFQGNSAPDKSGLPSDRFSAERTGGSVSTLTIQRTQQEDSAVYLCASSLMGASYEQYFGPGTRLTVT.

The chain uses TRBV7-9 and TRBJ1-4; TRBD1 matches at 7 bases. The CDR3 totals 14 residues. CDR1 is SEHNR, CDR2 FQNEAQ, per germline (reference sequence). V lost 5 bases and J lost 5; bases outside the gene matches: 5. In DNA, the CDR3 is TGTGCCAGCAGCCCGGGACAGTACAATGAAAAACTGTTTTTT. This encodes CASSPGQYNEKLFF.

The CDR3 spells CASSAADPRQPQHF. In DNA, the CDR3 is TGTGCCAGCAGTGCGGCCGACCCCAGGCAGCCCCAGCATTTT. The V call is TRBV2, the J call TRBJ1-5; D not certain. V lost 4 bases and J 7 bases, leaving 14 bases between the germline ends. This CDR3 comprises 14 residues. The germline CDR1 and CDR2 sequences are SNHLY and FYNNEI. The variable domain in full, completed from reference TRBV2 and TRBJ1-5, reads EPEVTQTPSHQVTQMGQEVILRCVPISNHLYFYWYRQILGQKVEFLVSFYNNEISEKSEIFDDQFSVERPDGSNFTLKIRSTKLEDSAMYFCASSAADPRQPQHFGDGTRLSIL.

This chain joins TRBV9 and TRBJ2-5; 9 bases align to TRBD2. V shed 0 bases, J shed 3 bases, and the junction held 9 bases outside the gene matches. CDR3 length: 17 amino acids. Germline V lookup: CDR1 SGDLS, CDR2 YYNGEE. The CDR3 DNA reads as TGTGCCAGCAGCGTAGGGGTTAGCGGGAGTGGTAAAGAGACCCAGTACTTC. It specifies CASSVGVSGSGKETQYF.